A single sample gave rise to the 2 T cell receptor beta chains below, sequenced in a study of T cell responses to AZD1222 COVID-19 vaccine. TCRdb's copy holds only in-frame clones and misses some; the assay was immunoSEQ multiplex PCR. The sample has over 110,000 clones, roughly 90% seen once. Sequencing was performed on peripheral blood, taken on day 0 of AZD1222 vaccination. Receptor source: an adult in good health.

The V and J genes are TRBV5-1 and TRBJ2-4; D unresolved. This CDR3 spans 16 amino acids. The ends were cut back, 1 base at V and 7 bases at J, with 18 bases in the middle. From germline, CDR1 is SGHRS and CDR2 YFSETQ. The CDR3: CASSLPLPGQRNIQYF. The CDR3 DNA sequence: TGCGCCAGCAGCTTGCCCCTTCCGGGTCAGAGGAACATTCAGTACTTC.

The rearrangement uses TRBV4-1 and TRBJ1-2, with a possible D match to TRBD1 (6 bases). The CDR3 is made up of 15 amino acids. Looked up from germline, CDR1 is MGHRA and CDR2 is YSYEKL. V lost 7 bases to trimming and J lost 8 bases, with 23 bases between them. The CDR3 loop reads CASKLRIGGGEGYTF. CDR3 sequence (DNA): TGCGCCAGCAAACTCCGTATTGGAGGGGGTGAGGGCTACACCTTC.